This T cell receptor (beta chain) came from a study of T-cell reconstitution after alpha-beta-depleted transplantation in children. Study-level points and caveats: Reported findings indicate that, about two months after transplant, alpha-beta T cells came from several hundred expanded clones, which were derived from non-depleted graft cells.

Germline assignment: CDR1 SGHVS and CDR2 FQNEAQ. CDR3 length: 14 amino acids. With 3 bases removed from V and 4 bases from J, the gap between germline ends came to 13 bases. This clonotype was recorded a few times. Its antigen is unknown. Preparing the TCRbeta library involved the use of unique molecular identifiers. One entry per CDR3 protein results from TCRdb running MiXCR on the PCR reads. The repertoire consists of hundreds of thousands of distinct CDR3 sequences, with roughly a sixth occurring once and the leading ten covering 40% to 50%. The source material was PBMCs, mostly from graft donor cells, sampled 360 days after TCRalphabeta/CD19-depleted stem cell transplant. This receptor was obtained from a male patient aged 2-15 years who had a stem cell transplant for acute lymphoblastic leukemia, so the T cells may come from the graft donor. The rearrangement uses TRBV7-8 and TRBJ2-7; TRBD1 is a possible D gene (6 bases). The CDR3 DNA reads as TGTGCCAGCAGCTTCAGGGGAGAGGAATACGAGCAGTACTTC. This translates into CASSFRGEEYEQYF.